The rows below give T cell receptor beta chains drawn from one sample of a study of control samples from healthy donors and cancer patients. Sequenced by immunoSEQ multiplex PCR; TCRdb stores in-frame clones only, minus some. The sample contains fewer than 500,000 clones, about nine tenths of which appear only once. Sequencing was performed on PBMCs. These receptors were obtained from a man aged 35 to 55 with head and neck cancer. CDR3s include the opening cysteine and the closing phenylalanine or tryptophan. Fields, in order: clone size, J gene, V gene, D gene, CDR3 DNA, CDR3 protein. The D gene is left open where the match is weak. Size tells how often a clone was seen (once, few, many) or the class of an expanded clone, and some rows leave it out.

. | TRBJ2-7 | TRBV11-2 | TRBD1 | TGTGCCAGCAGCTCGACAGGGAACGAGCAGTACTTC | CASSSTGNEQYF
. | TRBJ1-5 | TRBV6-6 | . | TGTGCCAGCAGTTACAATATGGCCAATCAGCCCCAGCATTTT | CASSYNMANQPQHF
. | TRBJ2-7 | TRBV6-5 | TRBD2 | TGTGCCAGCAGTCCCGGACTAGCCCGTTACGAGCAGTACTTC | CASSPGLARYEQYF
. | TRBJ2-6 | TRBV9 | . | TGTGCCAGCAGCGTAGCCATTACATCTGGGGCCAACGTCCTGACTTTC | CASSVAITSGANVLTF
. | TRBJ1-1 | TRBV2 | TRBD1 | TGTGCCAGCAGTGAAACAGGGGTCGGTACTGAAGCTTTCTTT | CASSETGVGTEAFF
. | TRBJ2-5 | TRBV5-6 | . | TGTGCCAGCAGCTCAGAGGGACGGCGCCGGTGGGAGCAGTACTTC | CASSSEGRRRWEQYF
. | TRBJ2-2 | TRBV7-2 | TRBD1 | TGTGCCAGCAGGCGACAGGGGGCGGGTAGCACCGGGGAGCTGTTTTTT | CASRRQGAGSTGELFF
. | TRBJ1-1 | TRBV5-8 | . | TGTGCCAGCAGCTTGGATTTGAACACTGAAGCTTTCTTT | CASSLDLNTEAFF
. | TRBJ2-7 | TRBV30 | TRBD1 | TGTGCCTGGAGTCAAGGTGGACAGGGTGCTTACGAGCAGTACTTC | CAWSQGGQGAYEQYF
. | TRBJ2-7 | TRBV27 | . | TGTGCCAGCAGTTTAGAAGAGGGGGGCGGGGAGCAGTACTTC | CASSLEEGGGEQYF
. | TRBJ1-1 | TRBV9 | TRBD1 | TGTGCCAGCAGCAGACAGGGGAACACTGAAGCTTTCTTT | CASSRQGNTEAFF
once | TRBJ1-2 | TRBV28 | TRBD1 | TGTGCTAGCAGTACTGGACCGGGACAGGACTATGGCTACACCTTC | CASSTGPGQDYGYTF
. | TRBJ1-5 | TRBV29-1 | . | TGCAGCGTCGCCCCCGACAGGCCTCACCCTAGCAATCAGCCCCAGCATTTT | CSVAPDRPHPSNQPQHF
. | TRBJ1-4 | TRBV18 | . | TGTGCCAGCTCACGGGGGGGAGATGAAAAACTGTTTTTT | CASSRGGDEKLFF
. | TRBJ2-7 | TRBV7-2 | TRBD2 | TGTGCCAGCAGCTTACTAGCGGGAGTCTACGAGCAGTACTTC | CASSLLAGVYEQYF
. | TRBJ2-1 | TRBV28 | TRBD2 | TGTGCCAGCCAACTAGCGGGAGGGCCCGACAATGAGCAGTTCTTC | CASQLAGGPDNEQFF
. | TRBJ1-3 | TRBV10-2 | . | TGCGCCAGCAGTGAGTCGACTCTGGGTAGGAGAAACACCATATATTTT | CASSESTLGRRNTIYF
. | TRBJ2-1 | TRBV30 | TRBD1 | TGTGCCTGGAACCCGGGACAGGGGGCGGGTGGGGAGCAGTTCTTC | CAWNPGQGAGGEQFF
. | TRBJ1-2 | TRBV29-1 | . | TGCAGCGTTGAAGGGGGGGGCTATGGCTACACCTTC | CSVEGGGYGYTF
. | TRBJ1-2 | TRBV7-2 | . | TGTGCCAGCAGCCTAGGGACGGACTTCTATGGCTACACCTTC | CASSLGTDFYGYTF
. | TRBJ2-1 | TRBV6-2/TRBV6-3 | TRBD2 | TGTGCCAGCAGCCTTACCCGGGGGGTACGCAATGAGCAGTTCTTC | CASSLTRGVRNEQFF
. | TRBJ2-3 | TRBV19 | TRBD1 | TGTGCCAGTAGTATTAGGGGGACAGGGGCCCACACAGATACGCAGTATTTT | CASSIRGTGAHTDTQYF
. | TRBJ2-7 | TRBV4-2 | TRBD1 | TGTGCCAGCAGCCAAAACAGGGGCTACGAGCAGTACTTC | CASSQNRGYEQYF
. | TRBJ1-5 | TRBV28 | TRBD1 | TGTGCCAGCAGCCTAGGGGACAGGACCCCGAGGCCCCAGCATTTT | CASSLGDRTPRPQHF
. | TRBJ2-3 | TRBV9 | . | TGTGCCAGCAGCCAAGGAGATACGCAGTATTTT | CASSQGDTQYF
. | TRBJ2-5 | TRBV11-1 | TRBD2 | TGTGCCAGCAGCCCCGAGGGACTAGGAGAGACCCAGTACTTC | CASSPEGLGETQYF
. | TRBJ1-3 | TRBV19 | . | TGTGCCAGTAGCCTAGCGGACGTTTCTGGAAACACCATATATTTT | CASSLADVSGNTIYF
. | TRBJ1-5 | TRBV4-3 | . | TGCGCCAGCAGCCAAGTCCACGGAGTCAATCAGCCCCAGCATTTT | CASSQVHGVNQPQHF
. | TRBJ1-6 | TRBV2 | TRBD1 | TGTGCCAGCAGCCCCAGACAGGGGAGTCGATATAATTCACCCCTCCACTTT | CASSPRQGSRYNSPLHF
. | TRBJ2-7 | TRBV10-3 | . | TGTGCCATCACCCGAGGTCCGGGCCACGAGCAGTACTTC | CAITRGPGHEQYF
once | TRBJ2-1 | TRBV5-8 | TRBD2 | TGTGCCAGCAGCTTGGAGGGGCGGGGGATCTACAATGAGCAGTTCTTC | CASSLEGRGIYNEQFF
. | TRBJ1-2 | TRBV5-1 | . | TGCGCCAGCAGCTTGGAACAGCTCTATGGCTACACCTTC | CASSLEQLYGYTF
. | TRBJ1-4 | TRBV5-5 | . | TGTGCCAGCAGACCGGGACGGATTAATGAAAAACTGTTTTTT | CASRPGRINEKLFF
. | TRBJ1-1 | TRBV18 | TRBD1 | TGTGCCAGCTCATTGGACAGGGCTAACACTGAAGCTTTCTTT | CASSLDRANTEAFF
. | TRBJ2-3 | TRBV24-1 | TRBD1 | TGTGCCACCAGTGACCGAAGACAGGGATCAGATACGCAGTATTTT | CATSDRRQGSDTQYF
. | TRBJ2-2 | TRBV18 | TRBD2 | TGTGCCAGCTCACCCGGACTAGCGGGGGTCACCGGGGAGCTGTTTTTT | CASSPGLAGVTGELFF
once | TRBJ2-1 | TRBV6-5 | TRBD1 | TGTGCCAGCAGCCTGGGACAGACCTACAATGAGCAGTTCTTC | CASSLGQTYNEQFF
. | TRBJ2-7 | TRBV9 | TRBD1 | TGTGCCAGCAGCGTCTCGACAGGGGGCGGTTACGAGCAGTACTTC | CASSVSTGGGYEQYF
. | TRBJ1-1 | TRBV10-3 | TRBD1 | TGTGCCATCATGGTGGCAGGGGGTAACGAAGCTTTCTTT | CAIMVAGGNEAFF
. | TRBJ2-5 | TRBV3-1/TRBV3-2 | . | TGTGCCAGCAGCCAAGCCAGCTTCCAAGAGACCCAGTACTTC | CASSQASFQETQYF
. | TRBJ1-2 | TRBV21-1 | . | TGTGCCAGCAGCAAATTGGAGACACCGACTAACTATGGCTACACCTTC | CASSKLETPTNYGYTF
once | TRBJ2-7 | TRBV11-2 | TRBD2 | TGTGCCAGCAGCTTGGTCGGGGGACTAGCGTTCTACGAGCAGTACTTC | CASSLVGGLAFYEQYF
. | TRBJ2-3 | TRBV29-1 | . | TGCAGCGCCAACCCGGAGAAGAGTCCTAGCACAGATACGCAGTATTTT | CSANPEKSPSTDTQYF